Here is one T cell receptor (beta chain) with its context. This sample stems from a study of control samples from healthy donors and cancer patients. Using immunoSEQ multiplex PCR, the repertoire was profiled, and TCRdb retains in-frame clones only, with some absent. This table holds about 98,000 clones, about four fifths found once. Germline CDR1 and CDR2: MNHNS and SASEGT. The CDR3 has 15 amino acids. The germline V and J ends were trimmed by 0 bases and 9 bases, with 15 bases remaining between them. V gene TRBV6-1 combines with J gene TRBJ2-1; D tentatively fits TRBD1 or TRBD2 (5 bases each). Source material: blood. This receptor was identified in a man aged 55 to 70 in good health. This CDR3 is CASSEAGRISGEQFF. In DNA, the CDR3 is TGTGCCAGCAGTGAAGCGGGACGGATTTCAGGTGAGCAGTTCTTC.